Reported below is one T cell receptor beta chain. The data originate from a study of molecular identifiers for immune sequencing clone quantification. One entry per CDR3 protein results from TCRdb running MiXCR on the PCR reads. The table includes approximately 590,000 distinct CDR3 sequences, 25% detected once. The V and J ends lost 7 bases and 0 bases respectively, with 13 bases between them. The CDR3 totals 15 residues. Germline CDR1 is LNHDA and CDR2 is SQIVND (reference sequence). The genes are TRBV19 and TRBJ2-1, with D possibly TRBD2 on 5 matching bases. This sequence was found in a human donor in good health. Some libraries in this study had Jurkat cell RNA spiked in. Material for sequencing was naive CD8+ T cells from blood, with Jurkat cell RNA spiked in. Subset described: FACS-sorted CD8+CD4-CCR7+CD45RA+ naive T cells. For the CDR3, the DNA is TGTGCCAGTACCGCCATAGCGAGCTCCTACAATGAGCAGTTCTTC. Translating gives CASTAIASSYNEQFF.